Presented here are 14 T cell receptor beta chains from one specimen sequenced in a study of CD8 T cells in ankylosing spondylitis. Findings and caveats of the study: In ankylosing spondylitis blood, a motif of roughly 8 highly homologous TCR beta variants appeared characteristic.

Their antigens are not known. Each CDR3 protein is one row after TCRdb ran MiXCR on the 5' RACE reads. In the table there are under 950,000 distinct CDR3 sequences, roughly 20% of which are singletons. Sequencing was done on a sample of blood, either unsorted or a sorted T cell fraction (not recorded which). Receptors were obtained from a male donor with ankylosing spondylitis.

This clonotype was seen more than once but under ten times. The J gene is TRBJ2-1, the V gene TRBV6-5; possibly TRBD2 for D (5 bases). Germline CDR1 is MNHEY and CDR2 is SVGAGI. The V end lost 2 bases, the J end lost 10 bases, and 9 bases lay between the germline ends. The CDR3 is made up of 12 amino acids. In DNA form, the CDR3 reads TGTGCCAGCAGTTACCGGAGGTCGGAGCAGTTCTTC. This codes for CASSYRRSEQFF.

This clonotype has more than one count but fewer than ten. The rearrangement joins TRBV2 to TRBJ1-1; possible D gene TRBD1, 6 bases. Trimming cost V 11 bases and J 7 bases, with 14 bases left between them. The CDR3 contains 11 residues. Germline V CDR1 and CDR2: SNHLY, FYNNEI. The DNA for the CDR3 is TGTGCCTGGGGTGGGACATTTGAAGCTTTCTTT. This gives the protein CAWGGTFEAFF.

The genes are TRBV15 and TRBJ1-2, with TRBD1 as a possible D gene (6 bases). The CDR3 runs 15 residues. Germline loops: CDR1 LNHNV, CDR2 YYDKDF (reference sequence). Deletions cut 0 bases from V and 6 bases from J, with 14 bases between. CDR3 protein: CATSRDLQGGNGYTF. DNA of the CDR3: TGTGCCACCAGCAGAGACCTACAGGGAGGGAATGGCTACACCTTC.

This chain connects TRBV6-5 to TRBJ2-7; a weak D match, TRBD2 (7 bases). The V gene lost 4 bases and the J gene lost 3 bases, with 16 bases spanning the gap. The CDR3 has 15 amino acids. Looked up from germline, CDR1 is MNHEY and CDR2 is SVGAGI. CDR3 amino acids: CASSSPGGGGYEQYF. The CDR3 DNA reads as TGTGCCAGCAGTTCTCCTGGCGGGGGCGGCTACGAGCAGTACTTC.

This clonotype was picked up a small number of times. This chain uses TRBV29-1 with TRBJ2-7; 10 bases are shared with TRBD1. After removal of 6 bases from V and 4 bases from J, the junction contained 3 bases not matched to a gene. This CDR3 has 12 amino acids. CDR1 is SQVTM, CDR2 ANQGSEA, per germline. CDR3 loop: CSVDRGGYEQYF. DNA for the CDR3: TGCAGCGTGGACAGGGGGGGGTACGAGCAGTACTTC.

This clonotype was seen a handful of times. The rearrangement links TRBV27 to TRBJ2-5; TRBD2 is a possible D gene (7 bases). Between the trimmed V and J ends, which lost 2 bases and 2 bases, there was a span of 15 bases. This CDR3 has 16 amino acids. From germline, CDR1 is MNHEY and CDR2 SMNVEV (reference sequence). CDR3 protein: CASSLKAGRGQETQYF. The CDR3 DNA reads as TGTGCCAGCAGTTTAAAGGCAGGGAGGGGGCAAGAGACCCAGTACTTC.

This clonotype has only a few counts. For the CDR3, the DNA is TGCAGTGCTAGTAGCGGGGGGCTCACAGATACGCAGTATTTT. Protein sequence: CSASSGGLTDTQYF. The chain uses TRBV20-1 and TRBJ2-3, with 10 bases that match TRBD2. V lost 3 bases to trimming and J lost 2 bases; unmatched junction nucleotides: 2. The germline V gene has CDR1 DFQATT and CDR2 SNEGSKA (reference sequence). This CDR3 spans 14 amino acids.

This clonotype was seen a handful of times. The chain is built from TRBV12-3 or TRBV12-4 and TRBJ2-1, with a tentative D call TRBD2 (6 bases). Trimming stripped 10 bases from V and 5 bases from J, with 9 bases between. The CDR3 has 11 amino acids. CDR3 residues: CATRGNNEQFF. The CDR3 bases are TGTGCCACCCGCGGGAACAATGAGCAGTTCTTC.

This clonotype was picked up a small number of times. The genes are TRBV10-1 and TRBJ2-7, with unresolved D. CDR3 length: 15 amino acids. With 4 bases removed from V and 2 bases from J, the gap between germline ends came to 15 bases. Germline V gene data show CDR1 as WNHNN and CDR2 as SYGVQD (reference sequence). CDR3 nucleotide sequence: TGCGCCAGCAGTGCCGGTGCAGAGACAACCTACGAGCAGTACTTC. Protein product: CASSAGAETTYEQYF.

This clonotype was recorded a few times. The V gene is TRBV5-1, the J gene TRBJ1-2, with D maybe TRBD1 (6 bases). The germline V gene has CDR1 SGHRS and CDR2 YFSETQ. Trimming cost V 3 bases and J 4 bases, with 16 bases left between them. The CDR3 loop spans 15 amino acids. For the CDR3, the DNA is TGCGCCAGCAGCTCGCCAGAGGACAGCCCCTATGGCTACACCTTC. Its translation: CASSSPEDSPYGYTF.

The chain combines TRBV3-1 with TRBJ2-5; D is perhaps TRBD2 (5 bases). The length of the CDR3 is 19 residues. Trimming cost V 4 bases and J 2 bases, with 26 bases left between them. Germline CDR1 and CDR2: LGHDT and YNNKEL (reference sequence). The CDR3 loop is CASSPPWLEDRTLQETQYF. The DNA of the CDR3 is TGTGCCAGCAGCCCCCCCTGGTTGGAGGACCGAACGCTACAAGAGACCCAGTACTTC.

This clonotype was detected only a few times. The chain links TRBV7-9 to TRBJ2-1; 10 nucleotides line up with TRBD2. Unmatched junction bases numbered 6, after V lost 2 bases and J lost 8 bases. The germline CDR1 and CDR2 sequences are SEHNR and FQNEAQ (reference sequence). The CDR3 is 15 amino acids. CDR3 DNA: TGTGCCAGCAGCTTATCCGCTAGCGGGAGCCATGAGCAGTTCTTC. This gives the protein CASSLSASGSHEQFF.

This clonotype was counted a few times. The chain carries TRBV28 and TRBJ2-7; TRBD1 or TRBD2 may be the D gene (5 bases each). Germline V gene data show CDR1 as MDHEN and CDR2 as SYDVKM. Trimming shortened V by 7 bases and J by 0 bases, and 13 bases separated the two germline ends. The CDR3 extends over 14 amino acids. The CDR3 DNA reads TGTGCCAGCACTTTTGGGGACCACTCCTACGAGCAGTACTTC. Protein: CASTFGDHSYEQYF.

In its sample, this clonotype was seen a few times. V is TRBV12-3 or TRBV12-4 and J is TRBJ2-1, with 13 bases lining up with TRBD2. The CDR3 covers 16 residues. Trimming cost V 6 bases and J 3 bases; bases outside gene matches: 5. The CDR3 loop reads CASRTSGRAVYNEQFF. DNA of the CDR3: TGTGCCAGCAGAACTAGCGGGAGGGCAGTCTACAATGAGCAGTTCTTC.